This TCR beta chain was sequenced in a study of cytomegalovirus exposure and HLA in healthy donors. Primers for the PCR totalled 60 Vbeta and 13 Jbeta. Using immunoSEQ multiplex PCR, the repertoire was profiled, and TCRdb retains in-frame clones only, with some absent. The sample consists of 12,000 to 15,000 clones, roughly 63% of them appearing once. Overall study results and limits: Reports state that TCR beta sequences accurately predicted most subjects' HLA-A and HLA-B alleles.

The CDR3 length is 11 residues. The ends were cut back, 6 bases at V and 3 bases at J, with 8 bases in the middle. In germline, CDR1 is DFQATT, CDR2 SNEGSKA (reference sequence). This clone occurred a few times. The antigen is undetermined. Other DNA sequences in this sample translate to the same CDR3. Healthy individuals who donated bone marrow served as the donors. The gene calls are TRBV20-1 and TRBJ1-2, with D maybe TRBD1 (6 bases). The sequence came from a woman in her forties or fifties in good health and CMV-seropositive. Sequencing was carried out using PBMCs. The DNA of the CDR3 is TGCAGTGCGGGACAAGACTATGGCTACACCTTC. It specifies CSAGQDYGYTF.